This T cell receptor beta chain is from a study of blood T cells in healthy people across ages. Comments on this clonotype: One base away lies a much larger clone, so this may be a sequencing read error.

This CDR3 has 13 residues. CDR1 is SNHLY and CDR2 is FYNNEI in the germline V gene. The ends lost 0 bases at V and 7 bases at J; junction bases unmatched: 3. Primed by a sample-barcoded 5' primer and a J-beta primer mix, a second PCR proceeded for about 6 to 11 cycles. A single record per CDR3 protein comes from TCRdb applying MiXCR to the 5' RACE reads. Of about 1.8 million distinct CDR3 sequences listed, about 49% are singletons. The origin of this receptor is a woman aged 40 to 50 in good health. V and J are TRBV2 and TRBJ2-7; 7 positions agree with TRBD2. Sequenced: blood. The CDR3 sequence: CASSEALAEEQYF. DNA of the CDR3: TGTGCCAGCAGTGAAGCGCTAGCGGAGGAGCAGTACTTC.